This TCR beta chain originates from a study of graft-versus-host responses after intestinal transplantation. Trimming removed 7 bases from V and 1 base from J, with 8 bases in between. The CDR3 is 11 amino acids. Germline V gene lookup returns CDR1 SQVTM and CDR2 ANQGSEA. Assay used: immunoSEQ multiplex PCR; TCRdb lists only in-frame clones, some missing. The sample records around 20,000 clones, about 80% being singletons. This sample comprised PBMCs, obtained 14 days after transplant. The clonotype was recovered from a human patient who received an intestinal transplant, so some T cells may come from the graft donor. The chain links TRBV29-1 to TRBJ2-7, with unresolved D. CDR3 sequence reads: CSGTVSYEQYF. The CDR3 DNA reads as TGCAGCGGGACGGTATCCTACGAGCAGTACTTC.